What follows are 23 T cell receptor beta chains derived from one specimen sequenced in a study of cytomegalovirus exposure and HLA in healthy donors. PCR was performed using 60 Vbeta and 13 Jbeta primers. Clones were sequenced by immunoSEQ multiplex PCR, and TCRdb holds only the in-frame ones, with some missing. The sample lists some 64,000 clones, 89% occurring once. Sequenced input: PBMCs. The receptors derive from a man younger than 45 in good health and CMV-seropositive.

V is TRBV12-5 and J is TRBJ1-2; 7 bases align to TRBD1. The germline CDR1 and CDR2 sequences are LGHNT and FRNRAP. V dropped 5 bases and J dropped 7; count of bases not matched to a gene: 13. The CDR3 is made up of 15 amino acids. CDR3 sequence reads: CASGHYGQAWSGYTF. The CDR3, as DNA: TGTGCTAGTGGTCATTACGGACAGGCCTGGAGTGGCTACACCTTC.

J is TRBJ1-2 and V is TRBV6-5; D unresolved. Per the germline V gene, CDR1 is MNHEY and CDR2 is SVGAGI. The CDR3 sequence is 16 residues long. V shed 2 bases and J shed 0 bases, with 13 bases lying between them. CDR3: CASSYHTDGANYGYTF. In DNA, the CDR3 is TGTGCCAGCAGTTACCATACCGACGGAGCTAACTATGGCTACACCTTC.

The chain couples TRBV30 to TRBJ2-5; TRBD1 might be the D (7 bases). CDR3 size: 15 residues. V lost 2 bases and J 4 bases, leaving 17 bases between the germline ends. Germline V lookup: CDR1 GTSNPN, CDR2 SVGIG (reference sequence). The CDR3 DNA reads as TGTGCCTGGAGTCGAATGTACAGGGGAGGAGAGACCCAGTACTTC. Translated: CAWSRMYRGGETQYF.

The V and J genes are TRBV7-9 and TRBJ2-3, with TRBD2 matching 12 bases. Germline trimming cut 5 bases from V and 3 bases from J; bases unmatched to any gene: 9. CDR3 length: 17 amino acids. Germline lookup yields CDR1 SEHNR and CDR2 FQNEAQ (reference sequence). The CDR3 loop is CASSIGLAGQRTDTQYF. The CDR3 DNA reads as TGTGCCAGCAGCATAGGACTAGCGGGACAGAGGACAGATACGCAGTATTTT.

In this sample, this clone turned up once. The rearrangement uses TRBV5-4 and TRBJ2-7; D might be TRBD1 (6 bases). The CDR3 runs 12 residues. Trimming removed 2 bases at V and 4 bases at J, with 7 bases between. Germline assignment: CDR1 SGHNT and CDR2 YYREEE (reference sequence). CDR3 region: CASSLGQYEQYF. CDR3 in DNA: TGTGCCAGCAGCTTAGGACAGTACGAGCAGTACTTC.

The chain recombines TRBV27 with TRBJ1-6, with D unresolved. The CDR3 totals 18 residues. Germline V gene lookup returns CDR1 MNHEY and CDR2 SMNVEV (reference sequence). V was cut by 5 bases and J by 0 bases, with 17 bases left in between. The CDR3 bases are TGTGCCAGCAGTCTGAGAGGAAGATCGAGCTCCTATAATTCACCCCTCCACTTT. This sequence encodes CASSLRGRSSSYNSPLHF.

V gene TRBV11-3 combines with J gene TRBJ1-1; a weak D match, TRBD1 (6 bases). Per germline, CDR1 SGHNT and CDR2 YENEEA. V lost 0 bases and J lost 2, with 10 bases in between. CDR3 length equals 15 residues. CDR3 in amino acids: CASSLDGGGNTEAFF. CDR3 coding DNA: TGTGCCAGCAGCTTAGATGGGGGGGGCAACACTGAAGCTTTCTTT.

The chain combines TRBV15 with TRBJ2-3, with a tentative D call TRBD1 (6 bases). Germline V gives CDR1 LNHNV, CDR2 YYDKDF (reference sequence). The CDR3 is made up of 18 amino acids. Deletions cut 0 bases from V and 0 bases from J, with 16 bases between. CDR3 bases: TGTGCCACCAGCAGAGACGGCAGGGGCTACCCTAGCACAGATACGCAGTATTTT. It encodes CATSRDGRGYPSTDTQYF.

The J gene is TRBJ2-7, the V gene TRBV6-1; 8 positions match TRBD1. The ends lost 4 bases at V and 0 bases at J; junction bases unmatched: 5. The germline V gene has CDR1 MNHNS and CDR2 SASEGT. This CDR3 has 15 residues. CDR3 nucleotide sequence: TGTGCCAGCAGTGGACGGGACAGGCCCTCCTACGAGCAGTACTTC. Encoded protein: CASSGRDRPSYEQYF.

A few counts support this clone. The chain is built from TRBV19 and TRBJ2-7; D is unclear. CDR3 length equals 15 residues. Germline V gene sequence: CDR1 LNHDA, CDR2 SQIVND (reference sequence). Trimming pared 1 base from V and 2 bases from J, leaving 12 bases between. The CDR3 sequence is CASSIAHSFTYEQYF. The CDR3 nucleotides are TGTGCCAGTAGTATAGCGCACTCATTCACCTACGAGCAGTACTTC.

The V gene is TRBV6-5, the J gene TRBJ1-3, with a tentative D call TRBD1 (5 bases). The ends were cut back, 5 bases at V and 0 bases at J, with 11 bases in the middle. There are 15 residues in the CDR3. CDR1 MNHEY and CDR2 SVGAGI come from the germline V gene. The CDR3 sequence is CASSPGHDSGNTIYF. CDR3 coding DNA: TGTGCCAGCAGTCCAGGACACGACTCTGGAAACACCATATATTTT.

The chain uses TRBV7-9 and TRBJ2-5; no firm D call. The CDR3 spans 15 residues. The germline V gene has CDR1 SEHNR and CDR2 FQNEAQ (reference sequence). The germline V and J ends were trimmed by 5 bases and 5 bases, with 18 bases remaining between them. CDR3 sequence (DNA): TGTGCCAGCAGCCTACCCATGTCCGATTTGGAGACCCAGTACTTC. It specifies CASSLPMSDLETQYF.

The chain links TRBV6-5 to TRBJ1-5; perhaps TRBD1 as D (5 bases). V lost 5 bases and J lost 3, with 11 bases in between. The CDR3 loop spans 14 amino acids. The germline V gene has CDR1 MNHEY and CDR2 SVGAGI. The CDR3 coding sequence is TGTGCCAGCAGTCCCGGGGGTTTCAATCAGCCCCAGCATTTT. Translation: CASSPGGFNQPQHF.

The chain uses TRBV6-5 and TRBJ1-2; D possibly corresponds to TRBD1 (5 bases). The CDR3 covers 14 residues. V lost 7 bases and J lost 8, with 20 bases in between. Looked up from germline, CDR1 is MNHEY and CDR2 is SVGAGI. CDR3 protein: CASINTLGGGGYTF. The CDR3 DNA is TGTGCCAGCATTAACACTCTCGGGGGTGGAGGCTACACCTTC.

The chain joins TRBV7-2 to TRBJ1-4; TRBD1 matches 8 bases. Germline CDR1 and CDR2: SGHTA and FQGNSA. This CDR3 is built from 15 residues. Trimming took 3 bases from V and 8 from J; bases not matched to a gene: 8. This CDR3 is CASSLNGQGWEKLFF. As DNA, the CDR3 is TGTGCCAGCAGCTTGAACGGACAGGGTTGGGAAAAACTGTTTTTT.

The gene calls are TRBV18 and TRBJ2-7; no clear D gene. CDR1 and CDR2 from the germline V gene are KGHSH and LQKENI. Between the trimmed V and J ends, which lost 0 bases and 5 bases, there was a span of 8 bases. CDR3 length: 13 residues. This CDR3 is CASSPPNENEQYF. CDR3 DNA sequence: TGTGCCAGCTCACCACCCAATGAGAACGAGCAGTACTTC. Supplemented by reference TRBV18 and TRBJ2-7, the full variable domain reads NAGVMQNPRHLVRRRGQEARLRCSPMKGHSHVYWYRQLPEEGLKFMVYLQKENIIDESGMPKERFSAEFPKEGPSILRIQQVVRGDSAAYFCASSPPNENEQYFGPGTRLTVT.

The chain employs TRBV11-2 and TRBJ2-7; tentative D call: TRBD1 (5 bases). V was cut by 0 bases and J by 6 bases, with 15 bases left in between. This CDR3 is 15 amino acids long. The germline V gene encodes CDR1 SGHAT and CDR2 FQNNGV. CDR3: CASSLEGIPRVEQYF. The CDR3 coding sequence is TGTGCCAGCAGCTTAGAGGGTATCCCCAGGGTCGAGCAGTACTTC.

The CDR3 coding sequence is TGTGCCAGCAGTGAACTCCAGGAAACTAGCACAGATACGCAGTATTTT. Amino acid sequence: CASSELQETSTDTQYF. V is TRBV6-1 and J is TRBJ2-3; D remains ambiguous. V was clipped by 2 bases and J by 0 bases, with 12 bases between them. Germline assignment: CDR1 MNHNS and CDR2 SASEGT. The CDR3 spans 16 residues.

This chain uses TRBV27 with TRBJ1-6; 7 nucleotides agree with TRBD1. Germline V gives CDR1 MNHEY, CDR2 SMNVEV (reference sequence). The CDR3 length is 17 residues. V lost 6 bases to trimming and J lost 4 bases; unmatched junction nucleotides: 12. As DNA, the CDR3 is TGTGCCAGCAGGTGGACGACAGGGCGATTTTATAATTCACCCCTCCACTTT. Residues: CASRWTTGRFYNSPLHF.

The gene calls are TRBV28 and TRBJ2-3, with 8 bases aligning to TRBD2. The CDR3 spans 14 residues. The germline V gene encodes CDR1 MDHEN and CDR2 SYDVKM. V lost 3 bases to trimming and J lost 5 bases; unmatched junction nucleotides: 4. The CDR3 DNA is TGTGCCAGCAGTTTGCGGGGGGCTGTAGATACGCAGTATTTT. Translated: CASSLRGAVDTQYF. Full variable domain (missing parts from reference TRBV28 and TRBJ2-3): DVKVTQSSRYLVKRTGEKVFLECVQDMDHENMFWYRQDPGLGLRLIYFSYDVKMKEKGDIPEGYSVSREKKERFSLILESASTNQTSMYLCASSLRGAVDTQYFGPGTRLTVL.

V and J are TRBV28 and TRBJ2-5; 7 bases line up with TRBD1. Unmatched junction bases numbered 7, after V lost 4 bases and J lost 5 bases. Germline V gene data show CDR1 as MDHEN and CDR2 as SYDVKM. There are 14 residues in the CDR3. CDR3 nucleotides: TGTGCCAGCAGTTCGACCGGGACAGACGAGACCCAGTACTTC. This translates into CASSSTGTDETQYF.

The rearrangement links TRBV9 to TRBJ2-1; 7 positions agree with TRBD1. Germline loops: CDR1 SGDLS, CDR2 YYNGEE. Trimming at V came to 4 bases and at J to 9 bases, leaving 10 bases not matched to a gene. The length of the CDR3 is 14 residues. The CDR3 region has the DNA TGTGCCAGCAGCTCTTCCGGACAGGCGTCTGAGCAGTTCTTC. Protein product: CASSSSGQASEQFF.

This chain uses TRBV6-6 with TRBJ2-7; 7 positions match TRBD2. V lost 2 bases, J lost 4 bases, and 5 bases stayed unmatched. The CDR3 totals 14 residues. CDR1 is MNHNY and CDR2 is SVGAGI in the germline V gene (reference sequence). CDR3 bases: TGTGCCAGCAGTTACCTGCGGGAGAGTTACGAGCAGTACTTC. This encodes CASSYLRESYEQYF.